This is a list of T cell receptor beta chains from one sample in a study of blood T cell repertoires in COVID-19. The assay was immunoSEQ multiplex PCR, and TCRdb's table has in-frame clones only and misses some. The sample lists around 30,000 clones, about nine tenths seen once, with around 15% in the top ten. What was sequenced was peripheral blood. Receptor source: a man aged 60 to 69 with active COVID-19. CDR3s leave out the opening cysteine and the closing phenylalanine or tryptophan. The order of the fields is V gene, CDR3 protein.

>TRBV30
AWRAGGVFYEQY
>TRBV7-9
ASSLKVTGNPPDTQY
>TRBV7-2
ASSLEFTETQY
>TRBV3-1/TRBV3-2
ASSQGGSIGGGEQY
>TRBV5-6
ASSRKRGGWYEQY
>TRBV6-5
ASSQGTGHQETQY
>TRBV19
ASSKSGSPGRTDTQY
>TRBV5-5
ASSLGQGAYGYT
>TRBV19
ASSTEMTYEQY
>TRBV7-6
ASSLAPFYSVATNEKLF
>TRBV27
ASSLVGGREQY
>TRBV6-2/TRBV6-3
ASRPSGFSYEQY
>TRBV11-2
ASSLEAGGFSEQY
>TRBV19
ASSISRRGTGELF
>TRBV2
ASSAQGSSDTQY
>TRBV19
ASSIPGLGGTDTQY
>TRBV3-1/TRBV3-2
ASSQGDRGNEQF
>TRBV5-1
ASKANSGEDTQY
>TRBV7-9
ASSLGKQGGTDTQY
>TRBV18
ASSPTGHSGANVLT
>TRBV5-5
ASRPEGGHAEAF
>TRBV7-8
ASSGAGSSPLH
>TRBV9
ASSVAGGGCSYEQY